The 19 T cell receptor beta chains listed next were all sequenced from one sample in a study of blood T cell repertoires in COVID-19. Sequencing used immunoSEQ multiplex PCR; TCRdb keeps in-frame clones, though not all of them. Of about 20,000 clones listed, roughly 91% are singletons. Sequenced input: peripheral blood. The receptor source for this set is a woman between 55 and 75 years old with active COVID-19.

The chain recombines TRBV10-1 with TRBJ2-1; the D gene is possibly TRBD1 (6 bases). V dropped 9 bases and J dropped 5 bases, with 17 bases sitting between them. CDR1 is WNHNN and CDR2 is SYGVQD in the germline V gene (reference sequence). The CDR3 is made up of 14 amino acids. This CDR3 is CARRWGPENNEQFF. The CDR3 DNA reads TGCGCCAGACGCTGGGGGCCGGAGAACAATGAGCAGTTCTTC.

This chain joins TRBV9 and TRBJ1-1; maybe TRBD1 (5 bases). The V and J ends lost 4 bases and 1 base respectively, with 17 bases between them. Per germline, CDR1 SGDLS and CDR2 YYNGEE. The CDR3 is made up of 16 amino acids. In DNA form, the CDR3 reads TGTGCCAGCAGCCCTGTGACAGTCGGGGGGAACACTGAAGCTTTCTTT. Amino acid sequence: CASSPVTVGGNTEAFF.

V usage is TRBV9 and J usage is TRBJ1-1; no firm D call. From germline, CDR1 is SGDLS and CDR2 YYNGEE. CDR3 length: 13 residues. With 4 bases removed from V and 1 base from J, the gap between germline ends came to 8 bases. The CDR3 loop reads CASSTQPNTEAFF. CDR3 DNA: TGTGCCAGCAGCACACAACCGAACACTGAAGCTTTCTTT.

J is TRBJ2-2 and V is TRBV9; 9 nucleotides line up with TRBD2. The CDR3 runs to 17 residues. Germline trimming cut 1 base from V and 0 bases from J; bases unmatched to any gene: 4. Germline CDR1 SGDLS, CDR2 YYNGEE. The CDR3 loop is CASSVISGGANTGELFF. The CDR3 DNA is TGTGCCAGCAGCGTAATTAGCGGGGGAGCGAACACCGGGGAGCTGTTTTTT. Combining the CDR3 with reference TRBV9 and TRBJ2-2 gives the whole variable domain DSGVTQTPKHLITATGQRVTLRCSPRSGDLSVYWYQQSLDQGLQFLIQYYNGEERAKGNILERFSAQQFPDLHSELNLSSLELGDSALYFCASSVISGGANTGELFFGEGSRLTVL.

The chain joins TRBV5-1 to TRBJ1-1; tentatively, D is TRBD1 (5 bases). The CDR3 length is 14 residues. Trimming shortened V by 5 bases and J by 4 bases, and 15 bases separated the two germline ends. CDR1 is SGHRS and CDR2 is YFSETQ in the germline V gene. This chain's CDR3 is CASSYGAGGTEAFF. CDR3 nucleotides: TGCGCCAGCAGTTATGGGGCGGGGGGCACTGAAGCTTTCTTT.

This chain joins TRBV7-2 and TRBJ2-7, with 7 nucleotides matching TRBD2. This CDR3 has 14 amino acids. Germline CDR1 reads SGHTA; CDR2 reads FQGNSA. V dropped 4 bases and J dropped 4; count of bases not matched to a gene: 7. The CDR3 DNA reads TGTGCCAGCAGCTCGAGCGGGGTAGGGTACGAGCAGTACTTC. This gives the protein CASSSSGVGYEQYF.

The CDR3 here is CASSLTRGGGVGSDTQYF. The CDR3 DNA reads as TGTGCCAGCAGCTTAACGAGGGGCGGGGGCGTGGGATCCGATACGCAGTATTTT. V is TRBV7-3 and J is TRBJ2-3; D might be TRBD2 (7 bases). The V gene's germline CDR1 is SGHTA and CDR2 FQGTGA. The V end lost 0 bases, the J end lost 6 bases, and 22 bases lay between the germline ends. The CDR3 length is 18 residues.

The gene calls are TRBV25-1 and TRBJ2-1; D may be TRBD2 (6 bases). CDR1 and CDR2 from the germline V gene are MGHDK and SYGVNS. Trimming removed 6 bases from V and 10 bases from J, with 16 bases in between. The CDR3 sequence is 13 residues long. CDR3 region: CASSRWGDDEQFF. CDR3 DNA sequence: TGTGCCAGCAGCCGTTGGGGGGACGACGAGCAGTTCTTC. The whole variable domain, remainder taken from reference TRBV25-1 and TRBJ2-1, is EADIYQTPRYLVIGTGKKITLECSQTMGHDKMYWYQQDPGMELHLIHYSYGVNSTEKGDLSSESTVSRIRTEHFPLTLESARPSHTSQYLCASSRWGDDEQFFGPGTRLTVL.

V gene TRBV18 combines with J gene TRBJ2-7; TRBD2 is a possible D gene (5 bases). V was clipped by 5 bases and J by 6 bases, with 20 bases between them. CDR1 and CDR2 from the germline V gene are KGHSH and LQKENI. The CDR3 sequence is 15 residues long. CDR3 in amino acids: CASSNHGGSLGEQYF. The CDR3 bases are TGTGCCAGCTCAAACCACGGAGGCAGCTTGGGCGAGCAGTACTTC.

V gene TRBV10-1 combines with J gene TRBJ1-3; D may be TRBD1 (5 bases). This CDR3 spans 13 amino acids. Germline V gives CDR1 WNHNN, CDR2 SYGVQD (reference sequence). The ends were cut back, 6 bases at V and 8 bases at J, with 14 bases in the middle. DNA of the CDR3: TGCGCCAGCAGCAAGAGCGGGGGAGACACCATATATTTT. This gives the protein CASSKSGGDTIYF.

This chain links TRBV19 with TRBJ1-5, with 7 bases aligning to TRBD1. Losses at the gene ends were 6 bases for V and 6 bases for J; bases not matched to a gene: 11. This CDR3 has 15 residues. From germline, CDR1 is LNHDA and CDR2 SQIVND (reference sequence). This CDR3 is CASSLTETGLQPQHF. For the CDR3, the DNA is TGTGCCAGTAGCCTTACCGAGACAGGGCTTCAGCCCCAGCATTTT.

This chain uses TRBV12-5 with TRBJ1-1, with D possibly TRBD1 on 6 matching bases. Trimming removed 2 bases at V and 1 base at J, with 14 bases between. The germline CDR1 and CDR2 sequences are LGHNT and FRNRAP. CDR3 length: 16 amino acids. The CDR3: CASGLTSGTPNTEAFF. The CDR3 DNA sequence: TGTGCTAGTGGTTTGACCTCCGGGACACCGAACACTGAAGCTTTCTTT. Variable domain in full (rest from reference TRBV12-5 and TRBJ1-1): DARVTQTPRHKVTEMGQEVTMRCQPILGHNTVFWYRQTMMQGLELLAYFRNRAPLDDSGMPKDRFSAEMPDATLATLKIQPSEPRDSAVYFCASGLTSGTPNTEAFFGQGTRLTVV.

The chain has TRBV24-1 and TRBJ2-2; D ambiguous. Germline CDR1 KGHDR, CDR2 SFDVKD. Trimming cost V 2 bases and J 0 bases, with 6 bases left between them. The CDR3 has 15 residues. This CDR3 reads CATSDSFPNTGELFF. In nucleotides, the CDR3 is TGTGCCACCAGTGATTCGTTCCCGAACACCGGGGAGCTGTTTTTT.

The chain combines TRBV7-6 with TRBJ2-3, with D tentatively TRBD1 (7 bases). There are 16 residues in the CDR3. Germline lookup yields CDR1 SGHVS and CDR2 FNYEAQ. Deletions cut 4 bases from V and 0 bases from J, with 14 bases between. The CDR3 DNA reads as TGTGCCAGCAGCTCCCAGGGGGGACAAAGCACAGATACGCAGTATTTT. This sequence encodes CASSSQGGQSTDTQYF.

V usage is TRBV3-1 (or the pseudogene TRBV3-2) and J usage is TRBJ1-1, with D possibly matching TRBD1 (6 bases). V dropped 2 bases and J dropped 1 base, with 11 bases sitting between them. CDR3 length: 15 residues. Germline assignment: CDR1 LGHDT and CDR2 YNNKEL (reference sequence). The CDR3 reads CASSQRQARNTEAFF. The DNA for the CDR3 is TGTGCCAGCAGCCAAAGACAGGCCAGGAACACTGAAGCTTTCTTT.

The chain joins TRBV2 to TRBJ2-7; 8 positions match TRBD1. This CDR3 spans 13 amino acids. Germline trimming cut 5 bases from V and 6 bases from J; bases unmatched to any gene: 6. Germline V gene data show CDR1 as SNHLY and CDR2 as FYNNEI. The CDR3: CASSRTGFSEQYF. Written as DNA, the CDR3 is TGTGCCAGCAGTCGGACAGGGTTTAGCGAGCAGTACTTC.

The chain employs TRBV3-1 (or the pseudogene TRBV3-2) and TRBJ2-2; a possible D gene is TRBD2 (5 bases). V was clipped by 0 bases and J by 1 base, with 9 bases between them. This CDR3 has 16 amino acids. CDR1 is LGHDT, CDR2 YNNKEL, per germline (reference sequence). The CDR3 coding sequence is TGTGCCAGCAGCCAAGATGGCGGAGGGAACACCGGGGAGCTGTTTTTT. It translates to CASSQDGGGNTGELFF.

CDR3: CASSLDRGQRYGYTF. The CDR3 region has the DNA TGTGCCAGCAGTTTAGACAGGGGGCAGAGATATGGCTACACCTTC. V usage is TRBV28 and J usage is TRBJ1-2, with TRBD1 identical over 10 bases. The CDR3 contains 15 residues. After removal of 2 bases from V and 5 bases from J, the junction contained 5 bases not matched to a gene. CDR1 and CDR2 from the germline V gene are MDHEN and SYDVKM.

This chain connects TRBV2 to TRBJ1-4; 8 nucleotides agree with TRBD1. V lost 4 bases, J lost 8 bases, and 6 bases stayed unmatched. CDR1 and CDR2 (germline): SNHLY, FYNNEI. The CDR3 is 14 amino acids. CDR3 sequence: CASSGTGLGEKLFF. The DNA of the CDR3 is TGTGCCAGCAGTGGGACAGGGCTGGGCGAAAAACTGTTTTTT.